This T cell receptor (beta chain) was captured by sequencing in a study of blood T cell repertoires in COVID-19. The overall study: The United States, Italy and Spain were the sources of the acute and convalescent COVID-19 samples. PBMCs, B-cell-depleted T cells, or T cells provided the cDNA or gDNA that made up the material.

Clinical history as reported by participants underpinned cohort assignment. Under the authors' procedure: Reference gene primer amplification gave estimated nucleated cell counts. Profiled with immunoSEQ multiplex PCR; TCRdb holds only in-frame clones, not every one. That table furnishes V, J and clone size, whereas the DNA furnished D and trimming. The repertoire includes about 210,000 clones, 88% of them detected once, and 2.5% sits in the top ten. The sample holds one count of this clone. This CDR3 comprises 13 residues. Germline CDR1 and CDR2: KGHSH and LQKENI. Trimming removed 6 bases from V and 4 bases from J, with 10 bases in between.

The origin of this receptor is a middle-aged woman with acute COVID-19. Sequencing was carried out using PBMCs or T cells enriched from blood (not recorded which). J is TRBJ1-3 and V is TRBV18; D gene ambiguous. CDR3: CASSAGLGNTIYF. In nucleotides, the CDR3 is TGTGCCAGCTCTGCAGGTCTGGGAAACACCATATATTTT.